This entry lists 10 T cell receptor beta chains sequenced from one sample in a study of CXCR3-negative and CXCR3-positive naive CD8 T cells. TRB cDNA libraries were made by UMI-labeled 5' RACE. Following a re-call of the 5' RACE reads, TCRdb has one entry per CDR3 protein and lacks DNA. The sample table includes about 150,000 distinct CDR3 sequences. These receptors' targets are unknown. Study-wide results and caveats: Hydrophobicity of TRB CDR3s was greater in CXCR3-positive naive cells than in CXCR3-negative naive cells.

Sequencing was performed on naive CXCR3+ CD8+ T cells from blood. Noted subset: CD45RO-CCR7+CD27+CD95- naive CD8+ T cells expressing CXCR3 (TNR3+). The receptors were sampled from a human donor in good health. Some clones in this sample may be carry-over from other donors' samples.

The chain combines TRBV20-1 with TRBJ2-1; TCRdb lists TRBD2, though no DNA is available to test this call. This CDR3 is built from 14 residues. Germline CDR1 reads DFQATT; CDR2 reads SNEGSKA (reference sequence). This CDR3 reads CSALTSIRYNEQFF.

The chain employs TRBV5-1 and TRBJ2-1. The CDR3 loop spans 15 amino acids. Germline CDR1 reads SGHRS; CDR2 reads YFSETQ. The CDR3 here is CASTEFLSSYNEQFF.

The gene calls are TRBV28 and TRBJ2-3; TCRdb's assignment of TRBD1 cannot be checked, as there is no DNA. CDR3 length equals 14 residues. Germline CDR1 and CDR2: MDHEN and SYDVKM. CDR3 sequence reads: CASSLFRGTDTQYF.

J is TRBJ2-5 and V is TRBV15; TCRdb outputs TRBD2, but without DNA this stays unchecked. Per the germline V gene, CDR1 is LNHNV and CDR2 is YYDKDF (reference sequence). The CDR3 sequence is 16 residues long. The CDR3 reads CATSRAGANHQETQYF.

The rearrangement joins TRBV11-3 to TRBJ2-1; the TCRdb call, TRBD2, lacks DNA for checking. The CDR3 contains 15 residues. CDR1 is SGHNT and CDR2 is YENEEA in the germline V gene. The CDR3 sequence is CASSPLAGTYNEQFF.

J is TRBJ2-5 and V is TRBV23-1; the TCRdb D gene call, TRBD2, has no DNA to confirm it. TRBV23-1 belongs to the ORF category, with a function that is uncertain. The CDR3 has 14 residues. CDR3 protein: CASFPIADQETQYF.

This rearrangement joins TRBV9 to TRBJ2-2; there is no DNA to check the TCRdb D call of TRBD1. This CDR3 is 15 amino acids long. In germline, CDR1 is SGDLS, CDR2 YYNGEE. The CDR3 here is CASSVTGQGSGELFF.

The V call is TRBV10-3, the J call TRBJ2-5; the D call of TRBD2 rests on TCRdb alone, since no DNA is present to check it. The CDR3 has 14 residues. Looked up from germline, CDR1 is ENHRY and CDR2 is SYGVKD. The CDR3 loop reads CAISELGEQETQYF.

The CDR3 protein is CASSPRGHGSGAGETQYF. The V and J genes are TRBV13 and TRBJ2-5; TCRdb indicates TRBD1, and absent DNA this call remains unverified. CDR1 and CDR2 from the germline V gene are PRHDT and FYEKMQ (reference sequence). This CDR3 contains 18 residues. The full variable domain, completed using reference TRBV13 and TRBJ2-5, is AAGVIQSPRHLIKEKRETATLKCYPIPRHDTVYWYQQGPGQDPQFLISFYEKMQSDKGSIPDRFSAQQFSDYHSELNMSSLELGDSALYFCASSPRGHGSGAGETQYFGPGTRLLVL.

V usage is TRBV5-4 and J usage is TRBJ1-2. This CDR3 spans 13 amino acids. Germline V gene data show CDR1 as SGHNT and CDR2 as YYREEE (reference sequence). The CDR3 is CASSLSQDYGYTF. Full variable domain (rest looked up from reference TRBV5-4 and TRBJ1-2): ETGVTQSPTHLIKTRGQQVTLRCSSQSGHNTVSWYQQALGQGPQFIFQYYREEENGRGNFPPRFSGLQFPNYSSELNVNALELDDSALYLCASSLSQDYGYTFGSGTRLTVV.